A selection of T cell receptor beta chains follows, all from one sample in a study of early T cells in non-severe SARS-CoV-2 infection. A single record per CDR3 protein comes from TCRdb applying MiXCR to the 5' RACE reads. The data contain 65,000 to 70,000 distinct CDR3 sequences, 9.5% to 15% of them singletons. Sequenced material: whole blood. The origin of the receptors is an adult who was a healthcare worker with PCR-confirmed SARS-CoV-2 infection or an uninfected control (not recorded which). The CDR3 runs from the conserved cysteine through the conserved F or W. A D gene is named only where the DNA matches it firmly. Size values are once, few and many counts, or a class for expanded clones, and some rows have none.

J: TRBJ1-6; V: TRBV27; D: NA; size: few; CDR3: CASSLTVRGNSPLHF; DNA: TGTGCCAGCAGTCTGACGGTACGGGGCAATTCACCCCTCCACTTT
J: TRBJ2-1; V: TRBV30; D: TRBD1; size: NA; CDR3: CAWTGTAYNEQFF; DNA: TGTGCCTGGACCGGGACAGCATACAATGAGCAGTTCTTC
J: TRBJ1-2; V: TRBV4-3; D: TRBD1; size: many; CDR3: CASSQGTSDRGRGYTF; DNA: TGCGCCAGCAGCCAAGGGACCTCCGACAGGGGCCGTGGCTACACCTTC
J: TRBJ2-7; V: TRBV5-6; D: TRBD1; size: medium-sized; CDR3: CASSPPLDRGEQYF; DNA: TGTGCCAGCAGCCCCCCCTTGGACAGGGGGGAGCAGTACTTC
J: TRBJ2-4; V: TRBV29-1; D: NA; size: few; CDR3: CSARDGAKNIQYF; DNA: TGCAGCGCCCGAGACGGCGCCAAAAACATTCAGTACTTC
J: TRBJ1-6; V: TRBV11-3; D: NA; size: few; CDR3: CASSLRNNSPLHF; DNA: TGTGCCAGCAGCCTCCGGAATAATTCACCCCTCCACTTT
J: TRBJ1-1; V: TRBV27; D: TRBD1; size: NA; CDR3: CASQGTGAGKAFF; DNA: TGTGCCAGCCAGGGGACAGGGGCGGGTAAAGCTTTCTTT
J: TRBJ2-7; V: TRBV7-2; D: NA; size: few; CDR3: CASSYRQSYEQYF; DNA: TGTGCCAGCAGCTACCGACAGTCCTACGAGCAGTACTTC
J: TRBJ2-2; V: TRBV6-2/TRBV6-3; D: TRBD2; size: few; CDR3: CASSLSLSGRNTGELFF; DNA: TGTGCCAGCAGTCTCTCCCTTAGCGGGAGGAACACCGGGGAGCTGTTTTTT
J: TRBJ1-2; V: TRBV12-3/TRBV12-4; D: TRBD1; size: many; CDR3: CASSLFGQGNIYGYTF; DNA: TGTGCCAGCAGTTTATTTGGACAGGGGAATATCTATGGCTACACCTTC
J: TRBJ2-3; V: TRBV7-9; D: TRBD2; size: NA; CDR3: CASSPGGSSDTQYF; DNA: TGTGCCAGCAGCCCCGGGGGGAGCTCAGATACGCAGTATTTT
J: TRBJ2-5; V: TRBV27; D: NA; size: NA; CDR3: CASSSRGHQETQYF; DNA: TGTGCCAGCAGCTCGCGGGGGCACCAAGAGACCCAGTACTTC
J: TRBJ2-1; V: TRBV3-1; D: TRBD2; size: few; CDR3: CASSQGGLADYNEQFF; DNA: TGTGCCAGCAGCCAAGGGGGACTAGCGGACTACAATGAGCAGTTCTTC
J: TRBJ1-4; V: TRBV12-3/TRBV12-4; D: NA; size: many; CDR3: CASSRRADDNEKLFF; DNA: TGTGCCAGCAGCCGGAGGGCAGACGACAATGAAAAACTGTTTTTT
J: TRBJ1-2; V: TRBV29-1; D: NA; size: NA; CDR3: CSVLGEVYGYTF; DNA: TGCAGCGTTCTGGGGGAAGTCTATGGCTACACCTTC
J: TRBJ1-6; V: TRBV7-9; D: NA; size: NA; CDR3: CASSLIRQNSPLHF; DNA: TGTGCCAGCAGCCTAATCCGACAGAATTCACCCCTCCACTTT
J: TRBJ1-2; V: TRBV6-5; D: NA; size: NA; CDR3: CASSQGHYYGYTF; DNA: TGTGCCAGCAGTCAAGGACATTACTATGGCTACACCTTC
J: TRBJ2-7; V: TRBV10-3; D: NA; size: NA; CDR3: CAISDVDKGREQYF; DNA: TGTGCCATCAGTGACGTGGACAAGGGCCGGGAGCAGTACTTC